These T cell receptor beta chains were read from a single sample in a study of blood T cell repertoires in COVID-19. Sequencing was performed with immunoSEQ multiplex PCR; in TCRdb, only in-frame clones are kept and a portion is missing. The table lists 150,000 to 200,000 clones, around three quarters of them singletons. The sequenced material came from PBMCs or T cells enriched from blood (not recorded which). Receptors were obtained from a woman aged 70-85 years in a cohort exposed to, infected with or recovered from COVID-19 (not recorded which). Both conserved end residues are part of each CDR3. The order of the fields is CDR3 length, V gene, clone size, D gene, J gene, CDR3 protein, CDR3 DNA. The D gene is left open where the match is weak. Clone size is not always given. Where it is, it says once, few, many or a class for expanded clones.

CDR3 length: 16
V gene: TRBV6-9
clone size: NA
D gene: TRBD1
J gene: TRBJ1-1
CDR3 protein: CASSYSRIDRDHEAFF
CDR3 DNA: TGTGCCAGCAGTTATTCGAGGATAGACAGGGACCATGAAGCTTTCTTT

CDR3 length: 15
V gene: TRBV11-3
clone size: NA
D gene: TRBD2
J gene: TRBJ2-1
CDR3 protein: CASSLVAGGGNEQFF
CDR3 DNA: TGTGCCAGCAGCTTAGTTGCGGGAGGAGGGAATGAGCAGTTCTTC

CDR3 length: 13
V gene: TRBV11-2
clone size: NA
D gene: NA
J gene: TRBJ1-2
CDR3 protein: CASRSTATYGYTF
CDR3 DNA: TGTGCCAGCAGATCGACAGCAACCTATGGCTACACCTTC

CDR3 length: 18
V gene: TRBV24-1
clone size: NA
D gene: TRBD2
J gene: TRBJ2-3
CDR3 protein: CATSDLQGLAGRTDTQYF
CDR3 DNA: TGTGCCACCAGTGATTTGCAGGGACTAGCGGGTCGCACAGATACGCAGTATTTT

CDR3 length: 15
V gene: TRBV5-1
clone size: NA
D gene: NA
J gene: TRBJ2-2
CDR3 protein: CASSLGWSDSGELFF
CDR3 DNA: TGCGCCAGCAGCTTGGGGTGGTCTGACTCCGGGGAGCTGTTTTTT

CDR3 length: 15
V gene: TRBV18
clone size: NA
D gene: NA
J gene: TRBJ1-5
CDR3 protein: CASSRRGAGDQPQHF
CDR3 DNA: TGTGCCAGCTCACGACGGGGGGCGGGGGATCAGCCCCAGCATTTT

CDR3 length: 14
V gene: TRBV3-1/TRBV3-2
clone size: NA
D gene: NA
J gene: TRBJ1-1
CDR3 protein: CASSHHGEGTEAFF
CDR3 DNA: TGTGCCAGCAGCCATCACGGGGAAGGCACTGAAGCTTTCTTT

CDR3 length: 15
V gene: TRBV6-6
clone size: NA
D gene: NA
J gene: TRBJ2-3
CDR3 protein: CASSYSPQGTDTQYF
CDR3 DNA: TGTGCCAGCAGTTACTCCCCGCAGGGCACAGATACGCAGTATTTT

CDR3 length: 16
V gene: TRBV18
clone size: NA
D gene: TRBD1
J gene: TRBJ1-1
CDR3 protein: CASSPGTGYGSTEAFF
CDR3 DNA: TGTGCCAGCTCACCTGGGACAGGCTACGGGAGCACTGAAGCTTTCTTT

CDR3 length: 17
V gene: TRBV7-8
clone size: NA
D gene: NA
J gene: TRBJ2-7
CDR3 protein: CASSYQRGLIRSYEQYF
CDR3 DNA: TGTGCCAGCAGCTACCAACGGGGACTGATACGGTCCTACGAGCAGTACTTC

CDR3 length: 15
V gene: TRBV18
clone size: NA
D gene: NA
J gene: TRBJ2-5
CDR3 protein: CASSPTRVSQETQYF
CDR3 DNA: TGTGCCAGCTCACCGACTCGGGTGTCACAAGAGACCCAGTACTTC

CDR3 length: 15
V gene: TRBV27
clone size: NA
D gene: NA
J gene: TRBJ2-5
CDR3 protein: CASSLRGASWETQYF
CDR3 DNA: TGTGCCAGCAGTTTAAGGGGTGCCAGCTGGGAGACCCAGTACTTC

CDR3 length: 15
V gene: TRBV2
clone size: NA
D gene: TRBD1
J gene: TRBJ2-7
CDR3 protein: CASSRLGQASYEQYF
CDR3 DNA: TGTGCCAGCAGTCGCCTCGGACAGGCTTCCTACGAGCAGTACTTC

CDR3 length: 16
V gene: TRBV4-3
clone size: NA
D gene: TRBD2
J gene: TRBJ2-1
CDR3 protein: CASSRNTGTRGNEQFF
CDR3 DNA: TGCGCCAGCAGCCGGAACACCGGGACTAGAGGCAATGAGCAGTTCTTC

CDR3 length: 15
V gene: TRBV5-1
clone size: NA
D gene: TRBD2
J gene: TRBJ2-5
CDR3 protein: CASSLAGTSFETQYF
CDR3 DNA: TGCGCCAGCAGCTTGGCCGGGACTAGTTTTGAGACCCAGTACTTC

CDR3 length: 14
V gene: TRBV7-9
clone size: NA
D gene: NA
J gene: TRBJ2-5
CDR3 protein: CASTSSSRGETQYF
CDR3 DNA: TGTGCCAGCACCTCCTCATCGCGGGGAGAGACCCAGTACTTC

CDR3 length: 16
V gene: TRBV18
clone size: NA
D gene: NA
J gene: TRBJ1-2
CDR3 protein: CASSLDSGDYNYGYTF
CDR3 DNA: TGTGCCAGCTCACTTGATTCAGGGGATTACAACTATGGCTACACCTTC

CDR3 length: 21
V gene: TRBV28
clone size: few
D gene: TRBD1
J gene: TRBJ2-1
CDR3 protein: CASSPIGGHGPLLSSYNEQFF
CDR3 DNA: TGTGCCAGCAGTCCGATAGGGGGCCACGGTCCTTTATTGAGCTCCTACAATGAGCAGTTCTTC

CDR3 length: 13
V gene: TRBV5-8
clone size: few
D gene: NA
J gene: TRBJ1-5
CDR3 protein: CATGFYSNQPQHF
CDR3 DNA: TGTGCCACAGGGTTCTATAGCAATCAGCCCCAGCATTTT

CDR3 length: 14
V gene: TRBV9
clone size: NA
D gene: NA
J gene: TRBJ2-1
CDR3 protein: CASSVGVSYNEQFF
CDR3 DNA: TGTGCCAGCAGCGTAGGAGTTTCCTACAATGAGCAGTTCTTC

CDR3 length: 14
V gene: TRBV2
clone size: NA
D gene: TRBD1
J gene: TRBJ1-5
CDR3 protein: CASSGTDRAQPQHF
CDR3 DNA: TGTGCCAGCAGTGGAACGGACAGGGCCCAGCCCCAGCATTTT

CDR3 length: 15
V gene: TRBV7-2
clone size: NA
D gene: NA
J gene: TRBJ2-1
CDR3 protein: CASSPPDSFYNEQFF
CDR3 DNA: TGTGCCAGCAGCCCCCCGGACAGTTTTTACAATGAGCAGTTCTTC

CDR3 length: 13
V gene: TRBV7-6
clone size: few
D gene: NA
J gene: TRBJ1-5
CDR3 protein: CASSLWGDQPQHF
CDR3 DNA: TGTGCCAGCAGCTTATGGGGGGATCAGCCCCAGCATTTT

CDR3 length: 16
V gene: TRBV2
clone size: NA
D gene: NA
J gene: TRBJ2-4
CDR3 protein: CASSETEVSAKNIQYF
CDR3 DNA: TGTGCCAGCAGTGAAACCGAGGTGTCGGCCAAAAACATTCAGTACTTC

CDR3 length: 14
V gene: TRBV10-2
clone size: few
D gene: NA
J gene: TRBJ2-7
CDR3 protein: CASSDPTRLYEQYF
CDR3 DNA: TGCGCCAGCAGTGACCCTACCCGCCTCTACGAGCAGTACTTC

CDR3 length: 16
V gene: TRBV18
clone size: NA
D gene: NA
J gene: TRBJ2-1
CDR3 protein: CASSPEAYSPYNEQFF
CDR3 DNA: TGTGCCAGCTCACCTGAGGCATACTCCCCTTACAATGAGCAGTTCTTC

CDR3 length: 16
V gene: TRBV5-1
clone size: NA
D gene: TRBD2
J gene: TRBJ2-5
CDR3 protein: CASSVDGTSGGLTQYF
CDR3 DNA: TGCGCCAGCAGCGTAGACGGGACTAGCGGAGGGTTGACCCAGTACTTC

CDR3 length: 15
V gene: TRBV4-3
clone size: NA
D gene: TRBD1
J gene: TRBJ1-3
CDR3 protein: CASSPGTALRNTIYF
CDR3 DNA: TGCGCCAGCAGCCCCGGGACAGCCCTAAGAAACACCATATATTTT

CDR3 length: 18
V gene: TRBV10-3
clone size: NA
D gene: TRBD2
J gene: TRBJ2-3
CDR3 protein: CAISLSPATSGSLDTQYF
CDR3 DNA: TGTGCCATCAGCCTTTCCCCGGCCACTAGCGGGAGTCTGGATACGCAGTATTTT

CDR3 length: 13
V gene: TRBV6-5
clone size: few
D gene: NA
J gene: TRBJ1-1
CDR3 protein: CASSYDTGYEAFF
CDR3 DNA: TGTGCCAGCAGTTACGACACAGGGTATGAAGCTTTCTTT

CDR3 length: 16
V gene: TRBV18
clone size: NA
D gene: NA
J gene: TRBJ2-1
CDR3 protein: CASSPLSGGAYNEQFF
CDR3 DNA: TGTGCCAGCTCACCACTATCTGGGGGCGCCTACAATGAGCAGTTCTTC

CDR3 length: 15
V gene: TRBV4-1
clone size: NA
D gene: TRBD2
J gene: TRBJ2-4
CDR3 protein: CASSQTSGPGNIQYF
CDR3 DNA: TGCGCCAGCAGCCAGACTAGCGGACCCGGAAACATTCAGTACTTC

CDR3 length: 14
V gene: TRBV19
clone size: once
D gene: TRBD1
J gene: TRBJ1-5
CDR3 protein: CASSPTGDNQPQHF
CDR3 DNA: TGTGCCAGTAGCCCGACAGGGGACAATCAGCCCCAGCATTTT